These 8 T cell receptor beta chains were sequenced from one sample in a study of blood T cell repertoires in COVID-19. The repertoire was sequenced with immunoSEQ multiplex PCR; TCRdb's copy has only in-frame clones and lacks some. The table records about 240,000 clones, around 81% of them present only once. The sample taken for sequencing was peripheral blood. The origin of the receptors is a man aged 25-40 years who had recovered from COVID-19.

The chain carries TRBV5-1 and TRBJ2-3; TRBD2 matches at 8 bases. CDR3 length: 14 residues. CDR1 and CDR2 (germline): SGHRS, YFSETQ. With 4 bases clipped from V and 4 bases from J, the junction kept 5 bases outside the gene matches. As DNA, the CDR3 is TGCGCCAGCAGCCAGGGACTAGTCGCAGATACGCAGTATTTT. Translating gives CASSQGLVADTQYF.

CDR3 DNA sequence: TGCGCCAGCAGCTTTGACGGAGTCACAGATACGCAGTATTTT. This gives the protein CASSFDGVTDTQYF. The chain joins TRBV5-1 to TRBJ2-3; D gene ambiguous. The V gene lost 2 bases and the J gene lost 2 bases, with 9 bases spanning the gap. CDR1 is SGHRS, CDR2 YFSETQ, per germline. This CDR3 spans 14 amino acids. The variable domain in full, with the rest retrieved from reference TRBV5-1 and TRBJ2-3, is KAGVTQTPRYLIKTRGQQVTLSCSPISGHRSVSWYQQTPGQGLQFLFEYFSETQRNKGNFPGRFSGRQFSNSRSEMNVSTLELGDSALYLCASSFDGVTDTQYFGPGTRLTVL.

CDR3 sequence: CASTRGGAGNTIYF. The CDR3 coding sequence is TGTGCCAGCACCAGAGGGGGAGCTGGAAACACCATATATTTT. The chain employs TRBV28 and TRBJ1-3, with D perhaps matching TRBD1 (6 bases). The length of the CDR3 is 14 residues. The germline V gene encodes CDR1 MDHEN and CDR2 SYDVKM. The V and J ends lost 7 bases and 2 bases respectively, with 12 bases between them. Drawing the rest from reference TRBV28 and TRBJ1-3, the complete variable domain is DVKVTQSSRYLVKRTGEKVFLECVQDMDHENMFWYRQDPGLGLRLIYFSYDVKMKEKGDIPEGYSVSREKKERFSLILESASTNQTSMYLCASTRGGAGNTIYFGEGSWLTVV.

The chain has TRBV29-1 and TRBJ2-1, with 10 positions matching TRBD1. The germline gives CDR1 SQVTM, CDR2 ANQGSEA. V was clipped by 0 bases and J by 2 bases; unmatched bases: 1. The CDR3 length is 15 residues. CDR3 nucleotides: TGCAGCGTTGAAGATGACAGGGGGCCCTACAATGAGCAGTTCTTC. This translates into CSVEDDRGPYNEQFF.

J is TRBJ1-3 and V is TRBV6-5, with D maybe TRBD1 (5 bases). CDR3 size: 14 residues. CDR1 and CDR2 from the germline V gene are MNHEY and SVGAGI. The V and J ends lost 9 bases and 0 bases respectively, with 12 bases between them. Here the CDR3 reads CASQRGDSGNTIYF. The CDR3 nucleotides are TGTGCCAGTCAGCGGGGGGACTCTGGAAACACCATATATTTT.

This chain joins TRBV11-2 and TRBJ2-6; 7 positions match TRBD1. CDR1 and CDR2 (germline): SGHAT, FQNNGV. The length of the CDR3 is 16 residues. V shed 4 bases, J shed 5 bases, and the junction held 8 bases outside the gene matches. CDR3 residues: CASSSHRGARANVLTF. The CDR3 DNA reads as TGTGCCAGCAGCTCCCACAGGGGTGCAAGGGCCAACGTCCTGACTTTC.

This clone was observed once. The chain recombines TRBV11-2 with TRBJ1-2; 8 bases fit TRBD1. The CDR3 runs to 16 residues. The V gene end was trimmed by 5 bases and the J gene end by 8 bases; junction bases not matched to a gene: 16. Germline V gives CDR1 SGHAT, CDR2 FQNNGV. The CDR3 is CASSPPGTGLDRGYTF. Written as DNA, the CDR3 is TGTGCCAGCAGCCCCCCGGGGACAGGACTTGATCGGGGCTACACCTTC.

Only a few counts were recorded for this clone. The V call is TRBV6-5, the J call TRBJ1-2; 8 bases line up with TRBD1. The CDR3 is 14 residues long. CDR1 and CDR2 (germline): MNHEY, SVGAGI. V trimming: 5 bases; J trimming: 7 bases; junction bases outside the gene matches: 9. Here the CDR3 DNA reads TGTGCCAGCAGTACCACTACAGGGGGTCGTGGCTACACCTTC. Translated: CASSTTTGGRGYTF.